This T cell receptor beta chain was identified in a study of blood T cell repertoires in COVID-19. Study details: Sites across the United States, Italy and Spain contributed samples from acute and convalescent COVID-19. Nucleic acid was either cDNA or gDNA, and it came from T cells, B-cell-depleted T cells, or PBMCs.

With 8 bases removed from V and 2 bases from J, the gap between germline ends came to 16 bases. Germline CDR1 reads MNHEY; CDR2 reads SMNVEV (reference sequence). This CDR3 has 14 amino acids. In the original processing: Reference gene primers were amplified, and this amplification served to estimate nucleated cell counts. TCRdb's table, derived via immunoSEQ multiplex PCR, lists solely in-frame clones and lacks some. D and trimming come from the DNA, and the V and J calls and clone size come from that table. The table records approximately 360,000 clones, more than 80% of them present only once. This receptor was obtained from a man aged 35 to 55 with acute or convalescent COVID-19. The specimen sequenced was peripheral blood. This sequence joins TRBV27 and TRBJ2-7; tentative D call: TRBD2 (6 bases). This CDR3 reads CASGEGRLAYEQYF. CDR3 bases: TGTGCCAGCGGGGAAGGGAGGCTGGCCTACGAGCAGTACTTC.